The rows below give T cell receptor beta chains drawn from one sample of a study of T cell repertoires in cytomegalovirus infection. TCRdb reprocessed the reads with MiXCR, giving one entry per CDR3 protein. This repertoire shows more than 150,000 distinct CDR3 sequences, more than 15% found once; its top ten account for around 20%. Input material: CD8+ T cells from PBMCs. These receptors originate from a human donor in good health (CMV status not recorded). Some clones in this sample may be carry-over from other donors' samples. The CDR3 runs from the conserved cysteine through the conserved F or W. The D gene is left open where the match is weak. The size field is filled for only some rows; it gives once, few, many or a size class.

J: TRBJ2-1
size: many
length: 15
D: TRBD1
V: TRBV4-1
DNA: TGCGCCAGCAGCCAGACAGGGGGGTCCTACAATGAGCAGTTCTTC
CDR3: CASSQTGGSYNEQFF

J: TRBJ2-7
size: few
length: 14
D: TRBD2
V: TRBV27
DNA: TGTGCCAGCAGTCCCCTAGCGGGTAGAGGGGAGCAGTACTTC
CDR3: CASSPLAGRGEQYF

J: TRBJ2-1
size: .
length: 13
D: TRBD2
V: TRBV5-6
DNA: TGTGCCAGCGGGACTAGCGGGGCCAATGAGCAGTTCTTC
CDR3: CASGTSGANEQFF

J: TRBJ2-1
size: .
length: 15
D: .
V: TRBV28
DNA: TGTGCCAGCAGCTTGGTACGGATTCGTCACAATGAGCAGTTCTTC
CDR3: CASSLVRIRHNEQFF

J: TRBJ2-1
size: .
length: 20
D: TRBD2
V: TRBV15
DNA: TGTGCCACCAGCAGCCCGAACCCACAGACTAGCGGGGCGTCCTACAATGAGCAGTTCTTC
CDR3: CATSSPNPQTSGASYNEQFF

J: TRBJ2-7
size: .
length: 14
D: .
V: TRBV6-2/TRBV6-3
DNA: TGTGCCAGCAGTTATATATCTACAACCTACGAGCAGTACTTC
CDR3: CASSYISTTYEQYF

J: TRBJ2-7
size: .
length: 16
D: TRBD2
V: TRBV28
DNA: TGTGCCAGCAGTTTATCGTCCCGGCGGGGGACCTACGAGCAGTACTTC
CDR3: CASSLSSRRGTYEQYF

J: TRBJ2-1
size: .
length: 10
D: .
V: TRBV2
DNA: TGTGCCATAGAAGCAAATGAGCAGTTCTTC
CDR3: CAIEANEQFF

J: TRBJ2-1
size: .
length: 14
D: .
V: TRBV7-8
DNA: TGTGCCAGCAGCTTCGTACAGGGTTACAATGAGCAGTTCTTC
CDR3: CASSFVQGYNEQFF

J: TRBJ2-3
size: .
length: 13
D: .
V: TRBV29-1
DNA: TGCAGCGTGCCCTTGGGGGCCGTAGATACGCAGTATTTT
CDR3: CSVPLGAVDTQYF

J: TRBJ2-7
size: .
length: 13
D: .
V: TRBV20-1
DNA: TGCAGTGCTAGTGGGCGAGAGTCACGCGAGCAGTACTTC
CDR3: CSASGRESREQYF

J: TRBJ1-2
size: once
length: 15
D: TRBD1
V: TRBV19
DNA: TGTGCCAGTACCCCATCTGCAGGGGGAGGGTATGGCTACACCTTC
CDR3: CASTPSAGGGYGYTF

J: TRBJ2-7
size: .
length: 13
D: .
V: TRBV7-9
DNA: TGTGCCAGCAGCTTCGACGGGAGCCGCGAGCAGTACTTC
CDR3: CASSFDGSREQYF

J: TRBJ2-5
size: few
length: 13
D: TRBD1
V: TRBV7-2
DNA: TGTGCCAGCAGCGACAGGGGGCAAGAGACCCAGTACTTC
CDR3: CASSDRGQETQYF

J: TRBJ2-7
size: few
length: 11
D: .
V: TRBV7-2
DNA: TGTGCCAGCAGCTTGCTCGCCGAGCAGTACTTC
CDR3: CASSLLAEQYF

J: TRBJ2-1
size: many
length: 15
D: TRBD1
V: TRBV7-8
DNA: TGTGCCAGCAGGTTGGACAGGTTCTCCTACAATGAGCAGTTCTTC
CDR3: CASRLDRFSYNEQFF

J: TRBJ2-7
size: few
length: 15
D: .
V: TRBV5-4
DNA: TGTGCCAGCAGCTTGGGTACGGCGCCCCCCTACGAGCAGTACTTC
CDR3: CASSLGTAPPYEQYF

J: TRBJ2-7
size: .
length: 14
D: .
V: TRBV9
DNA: TGTGCCAGCAGCGTAAGTAGGTCCTCCTACGAGCAGTACTTC
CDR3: CASSVSRSSYEQYF

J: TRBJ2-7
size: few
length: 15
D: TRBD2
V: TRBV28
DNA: TGTGCCAGCAGTATAGCGGGAGTGGGTTCTTACGAGCAGTACTTC
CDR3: CASSIAGVGSYEQYF

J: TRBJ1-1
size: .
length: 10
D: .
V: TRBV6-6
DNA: TGTGCCAGCAGCTCGACTGAAGCTTTCTTT
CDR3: CASSSTEAFF

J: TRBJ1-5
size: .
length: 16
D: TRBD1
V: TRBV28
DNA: TGTGCCAGCAGCGAGCTCCGGACAGGGGCCAATCAGCCCCAGCATTTT
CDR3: CASSELRTGANQPQHF

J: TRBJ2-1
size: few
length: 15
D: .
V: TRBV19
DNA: TGTGCCAGTAGTATCGGTACGGGATCCTACAATGAGCAGTTCTTC
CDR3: CASSIGTGSYNEQFF

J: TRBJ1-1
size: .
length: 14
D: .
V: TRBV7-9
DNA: TGTGCCAGCAGCTTCTTCCCGGGGAACACTGAAGCTTTCTTT
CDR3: CASSFFPGNTEAFF

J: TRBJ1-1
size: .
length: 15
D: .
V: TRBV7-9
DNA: TGTGCCAGCAGCTTTCCCGGCGGAATGAACACTGAAGCTTTCTTT
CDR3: CASSFPGGMNTEAFF

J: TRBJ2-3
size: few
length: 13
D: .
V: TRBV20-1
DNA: TGCAGTGCTAGAGAGGGGGCCGAAGGTACGCAGTATTTT
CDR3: CSAREGAEGTQYF

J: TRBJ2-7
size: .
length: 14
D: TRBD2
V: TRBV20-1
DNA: TGCAGTGCTCCCGGGACTAGCGGCACACTCGAGCAGTACTTC
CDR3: CSAPGTSGTLEQYF

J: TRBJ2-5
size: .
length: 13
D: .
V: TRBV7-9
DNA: TGTGCCAGCAGCTTGGCAGGGAGGGAGACCCAGTACTTC
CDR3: CASSLAGRETQYF

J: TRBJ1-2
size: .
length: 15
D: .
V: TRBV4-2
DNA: TGTGCCAGCAGCCAAGTTAGCCAGGTTTCGGATGGCTACACCTTC
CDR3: CASSQVSQVSDGYTF

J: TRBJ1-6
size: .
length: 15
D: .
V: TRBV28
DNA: TGTGCCAGCAGTTTGGGACCACGGTCCGATTCACCCCTCCACTTT
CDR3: CASSLGPRSDSPLHF

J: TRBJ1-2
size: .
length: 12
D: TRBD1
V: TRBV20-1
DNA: TGCAGTGCTAGAGGGGCAGGGGGAGGCTACACCTTC
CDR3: CSARGAGGGYTF

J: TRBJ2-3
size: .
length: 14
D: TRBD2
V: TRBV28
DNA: TGTGCCAGCAGTTGGGGGGGTAGCACAGATACGCAGTATTTT
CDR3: CASSWGGSTDTQYF

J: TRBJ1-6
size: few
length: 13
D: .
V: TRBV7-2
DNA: TGTGCCAGCAACCCTGGGGGAGGATCACCCCTCCACTTT
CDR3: CASNPGGGSPLHF

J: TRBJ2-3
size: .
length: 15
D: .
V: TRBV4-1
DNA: TGCGCCAGCAGCCCCGGGGGCGGGGGCACAGATACGCAGTATTTT
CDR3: CASSPGGGGTDTQYF

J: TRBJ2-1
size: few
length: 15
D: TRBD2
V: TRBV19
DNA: TGTGCCAGTAGTATCCTACCACTAGCGGGAGATGAGCAGTTCTTC
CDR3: CASSILPLAGDEQFF

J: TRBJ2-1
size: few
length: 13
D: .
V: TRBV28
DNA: TGTGCCAGCAGCCCTAAGGGATACAATGAGCAGTTCTTC
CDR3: CASSPKGYNEQFF

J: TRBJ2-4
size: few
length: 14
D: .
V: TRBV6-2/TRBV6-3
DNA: TGTGCCAGCAGTTCGCCCCTTGTGGGAAACATTCAGTACTTC
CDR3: CASSSPLVGNIQYF

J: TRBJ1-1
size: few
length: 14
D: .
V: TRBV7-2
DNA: TGTGCCAGCAGCTTAGACTCCAGGAACACTGAAGCTTTCTTT
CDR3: CASSLDSRNTEAFF

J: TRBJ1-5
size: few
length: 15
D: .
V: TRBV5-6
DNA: TGTGCCAGCAGCTTGGCCCCTGACAGAAATCAGCCCCAGCATTTT
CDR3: CASSLAPDRNQPQHF

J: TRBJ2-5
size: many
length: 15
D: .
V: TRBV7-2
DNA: TGTGCCAGCAGCTTGACAGGGCGGGGGAGAGAGACCCAGTACTTC
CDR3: CASSLTGRGRETQYF

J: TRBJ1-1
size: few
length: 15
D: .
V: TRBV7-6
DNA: TGTGCCAGCAGCCCCGGGGGCGTAGGGAACACTGAAGCTTTCTTT
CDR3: CASSPGGVGNTEAFF

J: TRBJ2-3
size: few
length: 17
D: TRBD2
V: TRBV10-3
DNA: TGTGCCATCAGCGAGTTGACTAGCGGCCTCGAGGAAGATACGCAGTATTTT
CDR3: CAISELTSGLEEDTQYF

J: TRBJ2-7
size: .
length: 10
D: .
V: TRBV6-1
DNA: TGTGCCAGCTTTAACCTACTGGGCTACTTC
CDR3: CASFNLLGYF

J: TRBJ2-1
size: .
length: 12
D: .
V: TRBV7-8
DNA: TGTGCCAGCACCGGACGGGTGGGTGAGCAGTTCTTC
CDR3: CASTGRVGEQFF

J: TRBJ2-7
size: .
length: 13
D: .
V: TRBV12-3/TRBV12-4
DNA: TGTGCCAGCAGTCGACTGGTGGGCTACGAGCAGTACTTC
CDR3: CASSRLVGYEQYF

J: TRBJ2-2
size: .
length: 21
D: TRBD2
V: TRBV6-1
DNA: TGTGCCAGCAGTCGCCAACTTCGCACCGGCCGACTAGCGGGGGGTGTCGGGGAGCTGTTTTTT
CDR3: CASSRQLRTGRLAGGVGELFF

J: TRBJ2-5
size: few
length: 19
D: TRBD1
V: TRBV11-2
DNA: TGTGCCAGCAGCGTACTCGGGGCAGGGGGCTTGAGCGACCAAGAGACCCAGTACTTC
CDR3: CASSVLGAGGLSDQETQYF

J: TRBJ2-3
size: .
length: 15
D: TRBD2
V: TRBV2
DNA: TGTGCCAGCAGTGAGAGGGTAGCGGGAACAGATACGCAGTATTTT
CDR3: CASSERVAGTDTQYF

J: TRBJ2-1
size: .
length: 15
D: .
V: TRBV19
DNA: TGTGCCAGTAGTTTGCAGCGGGCCTCCTACAATGAGCAGTTCTTC
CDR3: CASSLQRASYNEQFF

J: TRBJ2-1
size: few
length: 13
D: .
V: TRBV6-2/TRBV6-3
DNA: TGTGCCAGCAGACGGGACGGGTACAATGAGCAGTTCTTC
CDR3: CASRRDGYNEQFF

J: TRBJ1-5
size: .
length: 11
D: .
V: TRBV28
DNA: TGTGCCAGTTCGGGGTTGGAGCCCCAGCATTTT
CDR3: CASSGLEPQHF